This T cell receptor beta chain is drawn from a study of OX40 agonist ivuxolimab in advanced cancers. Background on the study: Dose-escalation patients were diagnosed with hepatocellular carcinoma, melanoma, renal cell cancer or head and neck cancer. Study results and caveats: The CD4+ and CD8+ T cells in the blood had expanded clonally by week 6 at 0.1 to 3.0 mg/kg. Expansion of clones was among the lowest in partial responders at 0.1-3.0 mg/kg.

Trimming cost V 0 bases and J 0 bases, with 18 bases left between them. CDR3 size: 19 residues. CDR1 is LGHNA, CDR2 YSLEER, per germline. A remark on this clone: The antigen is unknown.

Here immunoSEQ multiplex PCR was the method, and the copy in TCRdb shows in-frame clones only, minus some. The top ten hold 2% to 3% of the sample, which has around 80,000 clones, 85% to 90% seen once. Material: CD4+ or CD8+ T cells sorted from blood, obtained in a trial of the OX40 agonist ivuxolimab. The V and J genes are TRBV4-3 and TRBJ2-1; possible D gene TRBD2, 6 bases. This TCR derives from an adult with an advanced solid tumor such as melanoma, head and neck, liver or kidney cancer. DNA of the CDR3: TGCGCCAGCAGCCAAGATCTGGGTGGGGGGACCAGCTCCTACAATGAGCAGTTCTTC. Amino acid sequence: CASSQDLGGGTSSYNEQFF.